This T cell receptor (beta chain) was observed in a study of blood T cell repertoires in COVID-19. The wider study: PBMCs, B-cell-depleted T cells, or T cells provided the cDNA or gDNA that made up the material.

The assay was immunoSEQ multiplex PCR, and TCRdb's table has in-frame clones only and misses some. The sample yields 130,000 or so clones, 80% to 85% seen once. Sequencing input: peripheral blood. The sequence derives from a man aged 60 to 69 with acute or convalescent COVID-19.

Written as DNA, the CDR3 is TGTGCCAGTAGCGGAACAGGACGCTACGAGCAGTACTTC. It codes for CASSGTGRYEQYF. V and J are TRBV19 and TRBJ2-7; the D gene is possibly TRBD1 (5 bases). The CDR3 covers 13 residues. The V end was cut by 6 bases, the J end by 3 bases, with 12 bases between. CDR1 LNHDA and CDR2 SQIVND come from the germline V gene (reference sequence).